The 23 T cell receptor beta chains below were found in one sample sequenced in a study of identical twins. TCRdb redid the calling of the 5' RACE reads with MiXCR, one entry per CDR3 protein. The table lists 250,000 to 350,000 distinct CDR3 sequences, 8% to 9% of them singletons, with 2% to 2.5% in the top ten. A further study also used this sample, focusing on yellow fever vaccine responses in identical twins.

The sample was memory (CD45RO+) T cells sorted from blood. These TCRs come from a woman aged 18 to 35 in good health.

This chain joins TRBV5-1 and TRBJ2-5; 13 bases line up with TRBD2. The V segment lost 0 bases and the J segment 4 bases; nucleotides outside the gene matches: 3. Germline CDR1 is SGHRS and CDR2 is YFSETQ. This CDR3 is 16 amino acids long. The CDR3 reads CASSLETSGRGETQYF. The CDR3 coding sequence is TGCGCCAGCAGCTTGGAAACTAGCGGGAGGGGAGAGACCCAGTACTTC.

This clonotype was counted between two and nine times. The CDR3 bases are TGTGCCAGCAGCCTTAGACAGGGGAGCTATAGCAATCAGCCCCAGCATTTT. Translating gives CASSLRQGSYSNQPQHF. The chain couples TRBV7-8 to TRBJ1-5, with 8 bases that match TRBD1. The CDR3 is 17 amino acids. The trim removed 5 bases at V and 0 bases at J, leaving 9 bases unmatched. Germline CDR1 SGHVS, CDR2 FQNEAQ.

This clonotype was seen ten or more times. The chain links TRBV24-1 to TRBJ2-1; 12 bases are a match to TRBD2. The CDR3 is 17 residues long. Germline CDR1 KGHDR, CDR2 SFDVKD. J gave up 0 bases and V 9 bases, and 8 bases lay outside the gene matches. The CDR3 DNA sequence: TGTGCCACCGGGTCAACTAGCGGGGGGACCTCCTACAATGAGCAGTTCTTC. Translating gives CATGSTSGGTSYNEQFF.

V is TRBV28 and J is TRBJ1-2; D remains ambiguous. CDR1 and CDR2 from the germline V gene are MDHEN and SYDVKM. The V gene lost 6 bases and the J gene lost 14 bases, with 13 bases spanning the gap. This CDR3 spans 10 amino acids. The CDR3 protein is CASSRAGWTF. DNA for the CDR3: TGTGCCAGCAGCCGCGCTGGTTGGACCTTC.

V usage is TRBV12-3 or TRBV12-4 and J usage is TRBJ1-6, with D hard to call. The CDR3 is 13 amino acids. Trimming pared 5 bases from V and 7 bases from J, leaving 9 bases between. In DNA, the CDR3 is TGTGCCAGCAGTCCTCAGGAAAATTCACCCCTCCACTTT. This gives the protein CASSPQENSPLHF.

This clonotype was counted only a few times. The chain uses TRBV11-2 and TRBJ2-2; 9 positions match TRBD1. The trim removed 6 bases at V and 7 bases at J, leaving 6 bases unmatched. Germline CDR1 SGHAT, CDR2 FQNNGV. The CDR3 contains 14 residues. The CDR3 bases are TGTGCCAGCAGGCGGACAGGGGCGGGCGGGGAGCTGTTTTTT. The encoded protein is CASRRTGAGGELFF.

This clonotype was found many times. The rearrangement joins TRBV24-1 to TRBJ2-1; unclear D gene. The length of the CDR3 is 14 residues. The germline V and J ends were trimmed by 0 bases and 6 bases, with 8 bases remaining between them. In germline, CDR1 is KGHDR, CDR2 SFDVKD. This CDR3 is CATSDLDSPNEQFF. DNA for the CDR3: TGTGCCACCAGTGATTTGGATTCCCCCAATGAGCAGTTCTTC.

This clonotype was seen a few times. The rearrangement uses TRBV20-1 and TRBJ2-5, with D perhaps given as TRBD1 or TRBD2 (5 bases each). The CDR3 is 12 amino acids. Looked up from germline, CDR1 is DFQATT and CDR2 is SNEGSKA (reference sequence). V dropped 3 bases and J dropped 5 bases, with 10 bases sitting between them. CDR3 bases: TGCAGTGCTAGGGGACGGTTGGAGACCCAGTACTTC. It yields the protein CSARGRLETQYF.

The chain is built from TRBV20-1 and TRBJ2-3; 12 nucleotides align to TRBD2. Germline V gene lookup returns CDR1 DFQATT and CDR2 SNEGSKA (reference sequence). The CDR3 covers 17 residues. The V and J ends lost 7 bases and 2 bases, in that order; junction bases with no gene match: 13. The CDR3: CSVPKTSGRLLTDTQYF. In DNA form, the CDR3 reads TGCAGTGTCCCTAAGACTAGCGGGAGACTCCTCACAGATACGCAGTATTTT.

This clonotype appeared many times. V is TRBV14 and J is TRBJ2-7; 8 nucleotides line up with TRBD2. V lost 1 base and J lost 3; bases outside the gene matches: 2. This CDR3 has 14 residues. From germline, CDR1 is SGHDN and CDR2 FVKESK. The CDR3 DNA reads as TGTGCCAGCAGCCAAGCGGGAGGGCTCTACGAGCAGTACTTC. Its translation: CASSQAGGLYEQYF.

This clonotype was detected ten times or more. The chain uses TRBV12-3 or TRBV12-4 and TRBJ1-3; D uncertain. The CDR3 covers 14 residues. Trimming left V 2 bases short and J 2 bases short, with 7 bases between. The CDR3 sequence is CASSLSEAGNTIYF. The CDR3 DNA is TGTGCCAGCAGTTTATCAGAGGCTGGAAACACCATATATTTT.

This clonotype has a count of ten or more. J is TRBJ2-1 and V is TRBV7-6; D might be TRBD2 (5 bases). The germline V and J ends were trimmed by 2 bases and 10 bases, with 9 bases remaining between them. The CDR3 has 12 residues. Germline V CDR1 and CDR2: SGHVS, FNYEAQ. This CDR3 is CASSLRTGEQFF. DNA of the CDR3: TGTGCCAGCAGCTTAAGGACGGGAGAGCAGTTCTTC.

J is TRBJ2-3 and V is TRBV14; 10 bases line up with TRBD1. CDR3 length: 16 amino acids. Germline loops: CDR1 SGHDN, CDR2 FVKESK. Trimming took 3 bases from V and 5 from J; bases not matched to a gene: 8. The CDR3 region has the DNA TGTGCCAGCAGCCAGGGGACAGGGGTGAAGAGAGATACGCAGTATTTT. As protein: CASSQGTGVKRDTQYF.

CDR3: CASSQAPAILQETQYF. The DNA of the CDR3 is TGTGCCAGCAGCCAAGCCCCCGCAATCCTGCAAGAGACCCAGTACTTC. This chain connects TRBV3-1 to TRBJ2-5; D unclear. CDR1 is LGHDT, CDR2 YNNKEL, per germline (reference sequence). The CDR3 is made up of 16 amino acids. The V gene lost 1 base and the J gene lost 2 bases, with 14 bases spanning the gap.

This chain links TRBV20-1 with TRBJ2-1, with TRBD1 matching over 7 bases. The trim removed 1 base at V and 9 bases at J, leaving 9 bases unmatched. The length of the CDR3 is 14 residues. CDR1 is DFQATT, CDR2 SNEGSKA, per germline (reference sequence). CDR3 sequence: CSARAIGGLTEQFF. CDR3 DNA: TGCAGTGCTAGAGCCATAGGGGGCCTGACTGAGCAGTTCTTC.

This clonotype has at least ten counts. The chain joins TRBV9 to TRBJ2-2, with no clear D. The CDR3 consists of 13 residues. CDR1 is SGDLS and CDR2 is YYNGEE in the germline V gene. The ends were cut back, 0 bases at V and 4 bases at J, with 4 bases in the middle. The CDR3 reads CASSVEATGELFF. The CDR3 coding sequence is TGTGCCAGCAGCGTAGAGGCCACCGGGGAGCTGTTTTTT. Based on the CDR3 plus reference TRBV9 and TRBJ2-2, the full variable domain is DSGVTQTPKHLITATGQRVTLRCSPRSGDLSVYWYQQSLDQGLQFLIQYYNGEERAKGNILERFSAQQFPDLHSELNLSSLELGDSALYFCASSVEATGELFFGEGSRLTVL.

This clonotype was seen at least ten times. V gene TRBV5-6 combines with J gene TRBJ2-3; 10 bases match TRBD1. CDR1 SGHDT and CDR2 YYEEEE come from the germline V gene. V dropped 2 bases and J dropped 5; count of bases not matched to a gene: 8. The CDR3 extends over 16 amino acids. The CDR3: CASSFPLTGGVDTQYF. The DNA of the CDR3 is TGTGCCAGCAGCTTCCCGTTGACAGGGGGCGTAGATACGCAGTATTTT. The whole variable domain, remainder taken from reference TRBV5-6 and TRBJ2-3, is DAGVTQSPTHLIKTRGQQVTLRCSPKSGHDTVSWYQQALGQGPQFIFQYYEEEERQRGNFPDRFSGHQFPNYSSELNVNALLLGDSALYLCASSFPLTGGVDTQYFGPGTRLTVL.

The chain combines TRBV28 with TRBJ2-1; no clear D. Germline values: CDR1 MDHEN, CDR2 SYDVKM. Trimming shortened V by 7 bases and J by 10 bases, and 17 bases separated the two germline ends. The CDR3 loop spans 13 amino acids. CDR3 nucleotides: TGTGCCAGCACCATATCTACGGTTTGGGAGCAGTTCTTC. It is translated as CASTISTVWEQFF.

This clonotype was detected many times. This sequence joins TRBV12-3 or TRBV12-4 and TRBJ1-5, with D maybe TRBD1 (6 bases). The CDR3 covers 15 residues. Between the trimmed V and J ends, which lost 7 bases and 4 bases, there was a span of 17 bases. The CDR3 nucleotides are TGTGCCAGCACCATAATGGAGGGGACAAATCAGCCCCAGCATTTT. It encodes CASTIMEGTNQPQHF.

This clonotype was observed at least ten times. This chain uses TRBV20-1 with TRBJ1-1; D perhaps matches TRBD1 (6 bases). V was clipped by 6 bases and J by 0 bases, with 11 bases between them. The CDR3 sequence is 13 residues long. In germline, CDR1 is DFQATT, CDR2 SNEGSKA (reference sequence). CDR3 nucleotides: TGCAGTGCGACACAGGGACTGAACACTGAAGCTTTCTTT. Its protein is CSATQGLNTEAFF.

This clonotype appeared a few times. The chain carries TRBV3-1 and TRBJ2-7, with 9 bases identical to TRBD1. CDR1 and CDR2 from the germline V gene are LGHDT and YNNKEL (reference sequence). The CDR3 spans 15 residues. V trimming: 1 base; J trimming: 5 bases; junction bases outside the gene matches: 6. The CDR3 DNA sequence: TGTGCCAGCAGCCAAGGAGCACAGGGGGCCAACGAGCAGTACTTC. The encoded protein is CASSQGAQGANEQYF.

The V gene is TRBV18, the J gene TRBJ2-6, with 8 nucleotides matching TRBD1. Germline lookup yields CDR1 KGHSH and CDR2 LQKENI. The CDR3 totals 17 residues. With 1 base clipped from V and 2 bases from J, the junction kept 4 bases outside the gene matches. The CDR3 loop reads CASSPLEQGAGANVLTF. In DNA form, the CDR3 reads TGTGCCAGCTCACCACTCGAACAGGGGGCTGGGGCCAACGTCCTGACTTTC. The variable domain in full, completed from reference TRBV18 and TRBJ2-6, reads NAGVMQNPRHLVRRRGQEARLRCSPMKGHSHVYWYRQLPEEGLKFMVYLQKENIIDESGMPKERFSAEFPKEGPSILRIQQVVRGDSAAYFCASSPLEQGAGANVLTFGAGSRLTVL.

The gene calls are TRBV20-1 and TRBJ1-1; TRBD1 agrees at 8 bases. The V gene's germline CDR1 is DFQATT and CDR2 SNEGSKA (reference sequence). CDR3 length: 12 amino acids. The CDR3 is CRGDRSDTEAFF. CDR3 DNA: TGCAGGGGGGACAGGTCGGACACTGAAGCTTTCTTT.